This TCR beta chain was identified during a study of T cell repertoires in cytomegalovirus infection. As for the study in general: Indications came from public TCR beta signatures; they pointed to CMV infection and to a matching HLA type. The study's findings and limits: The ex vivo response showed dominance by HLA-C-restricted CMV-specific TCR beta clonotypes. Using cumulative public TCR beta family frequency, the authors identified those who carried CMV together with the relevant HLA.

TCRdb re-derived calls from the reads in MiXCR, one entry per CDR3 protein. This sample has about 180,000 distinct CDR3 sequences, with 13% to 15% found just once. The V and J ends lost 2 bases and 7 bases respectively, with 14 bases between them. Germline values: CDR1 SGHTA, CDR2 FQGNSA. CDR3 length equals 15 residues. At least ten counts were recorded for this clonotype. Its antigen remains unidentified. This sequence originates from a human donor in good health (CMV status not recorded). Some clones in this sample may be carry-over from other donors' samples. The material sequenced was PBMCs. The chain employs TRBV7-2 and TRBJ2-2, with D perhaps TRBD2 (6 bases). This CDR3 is CASSLLSGVVGELFF. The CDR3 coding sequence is TGTGCCAGCAGCTTATTGTCGGGAGTGGTCGGGGAGCTGTTTTTT.